The next 25 T cell receptor beta chains were all read from a single sample in a study of blood T cell repertoires in COVID-19. Some clones are missing from TCRdb's copy, which holds only in-frame ones; the method was immunoSEQ multiplex PCR. Of some 270,000 clones listed, over 75% are singletons. The sample consisted of PBMCs or T cells enriched from blood (not recorded which). The receptors were gathered from a woman aged 50 to 60 with acute COVID-19.

This clone was counted once. J is TRBJ1-6 and V is TRBV18; D uncertain. The CDR3 is 13 amino acids. The germline V gene encodes CDR1 KGHSH and CDR2 LQKENI. V was shortened by 5 bases and J by 5 bases, with 7 bases between the two germline ends. The CDR3 coding sequence is TGTGCCAGCTCATCCCAGAATAATTCACCCCTCCACTTT. Residues: CASSSQNNSPLHF.

The gene calls are TRBV7-9 and TRBJ1-1, with 9 nucleotides matching TRBD1. With 6 bases clipped from V and 0 bases from J, the junction kept 5 bases outside the gene matches. CDR1 SEHNR and CDR2 FQNEAQ come from the germline V gene (reference sequence). This CDR3 has 15 amino acids. CDR3 sequence reads: CASSLRTGVNTEAFF. CDR3 DNA: TGTGCCAGCAGTTTACGGACAGGGGTGAACACTGAAGCTTTCTTT.

The rearrangement uses TRBV7-3 and TRBJ1-1; no firm D call. The germline gives CDR1 SGHTA, CDR2 FQGTGA. The V and J ends lost 0 bases and 5 bases respectively, with 7 bases between them. There are 13 residues in the CDR3. The CDR3 region is CASSLTLQTEAFF. The CDR3, as DNA: TGTGCCAGCAGCTTAACGCTTCAGACTGAAGCTTTCTTT.

The sample holds one count of this clone. The CDR3 loop reads CASSMDGNLPYGYTF. The CDR3 bases are TGTGCCAGTAGTATGGACGGGAATCTCCCCTATGGCTACACCTTC. V gene TRBV19 combines with J gene TRBJ1-2, with D uncertain. The V end was cut by 3 bases, the J end by 4 bases, with 15 bases between. The germline gives CDR1 LNHDA, CDR2 SQIVND (reference sequence). The CDR3 sequence is 15 residues long.

The rearrangement uses TRBV11-2 and TRBJ1-3; 7 bases align to TRBD1. The CDR3 consists of 16 residues. With V trimmed by 3 bases and J by 2 bases, 7 bases remained unmatched. Looked up from germline, CDR1 is SGHAT and CDR2 is FQNNGV. The CDR3 region has the DNA TGTGCCAGCAGCTTCGATACAGGGGCTGCTGGAAACACCATATATTTT. Its translation: CASSFDTGAAGNTIYF.

In its sample, this clone was seen a few times. The V call is TRBV12-3 or TRBV12-4, the J call TRBJ2-5; D unresolved. The germline V and J ends were trimmed by 2 bases and 4 bases, with 5 bases remaining between them. The CDR3 sequence is 12 residues long. The CDR3 sequence is CASSLIRETQYF. For the CDR3, the DNA is TGTGCCAGCAGTTTAATTCGAGAGACCCAGTACTTC.

This clone was observed once. This chain uses TRBV27 with TRBJ1-1, with D perhaps TRBD1 (6 bases). The CDR3 loop spans 15 amino acids. Germline V lookup: CDR1 MNHEY, CDR2 SMNVEV (reference sequence). V lost 6 bases and J 0 bases, leaving 14 bases between the germline ends. In DNA form, the CDR3 reads TGTGCCAGCAGCCCTCCGGGACACATGAACACTGAAGCTTTCTTT. Translation gives CASSPPGHMNTEAFF.

V and J are TRBV4-2 and TRBJ1-1, with D unclear. The CDR3 totals 12 residues. V lost 0 bases and J 6 bases, leaving 5 bases between the germline ends. CDR1 LGHNA and CDR2 YNFKEQ come from the germline V gene. As DNA, the CDR3 is TGTGCCAGCAGCCAAGATGACTCTGAAGCTTTCTTT. Translated, it gives CASSQDDSEAFF.

Only a few counts were recorded for this clone. V is TRBV7-9 and J is TRBJ1-1; a possible D gene is TRBD1 (6 bases). The CDR3 contains 14 residues. V was trimmed by 5 bases and J by 0 bases, leaving 10 bases between them. Germline V gives CDR1 SEHNR, CDR2 FQNEAQ (reference sequence). CDR3: CASSRTEMNTEAFF. DNA for the CDR3: TGTGCCAGCAGCCGGACAGAGATGAACACTGAAGCTTTCTTT.

This chain uses TRBV10-3 with TRBJ1-2, with D possibly TRBD1 on 5 matching bases. Trimming removed 7 bases from V and 8 bases from J, with 17 bases in between. This CDR3 is built from 13 residues. Germline CDR1 reads ENHRY; CDR2 reads SYGVKD. CDR3 sequence: CAITPDGGSGYTF. The CDR3 nucleotides are TGTGCCATCACCCCGGACGGGGGATCGGGCTACACCTTC.

V gene TRBV10-1 combines with J gene TRBJ1-2, with D uncertain. Germline V gives CDR1 WNHNN, CDR2 SYGVQD (reference sequence). CDR3 length: 16 amino acids. The V and J ends lost 7 bases and 0 bases respectively, with 18 bases between them. The CDR3 coding sequence is TGCGCCAGCACTGGGCCTTCCGCCCCTCCTAACTATGGCTACACCTTC. Residues: CASTGPSAPPNYGYTF.

J is TRBJ2-2 and V is TRBV10-3; D unclear. Germline loops: CDR1 ENHRY, CDR2 SYGVKD. V was cut by 8 bases and J by 0 bases, with 4 bases left in between. This CDR3 spans 12 amino acids. The CDR3 reads CAIGPNTGELFF. The CDR3 coding sequence is TGTGCCATCGGCCCGAACACCGGGGAGCTGTTTTTT.

This chain uses TRBV7-8 with TRBJ2-1; D gene unclear. V lost 3 bases to trimming and J lost 4 bases, with 7 bases between them. The CDR3 sequence is 13 residues long. In germline, CDR1 is SGHVS, CDR2 FQNEAQ. Here the CDR3 DNA reads TGTGCCAGCAGCTTTACCGGGTACAATGAGCAGTTCTTC. Its protein product is CASSFTGYNEQFF.

The chain combines TRBV3-1 (or the pseudogene TRBV3-2) with TRBJ2-5; unclear D gene. V was cut by 1 base and J by 1 base, with 10 bases left in between. The CDR3 runs 15 residues. Germline values: CDR1 LGHDT, CDR2 YNNKEL (reference sequence). CDR3: CASSQVVGVQETQYF. In DNA form, the CDR3 reads TGTGCCAGCAGCCAAGTGGTCGGAGTCCAAGAGACCCAGTACTTC.

The J gene is TRBJ2-1, the V gene TRBV19, with no clear D. V was pared by 6 bases and J by 4 bases, with 13 bases between. The germline CDR1 and CDR2 sequences are LNHDA and SQIVND (reference sequence). The CDR3 has 14 residues. The CDR3 DNA reads TGTGCCAGTAGCCCACCGCCGGTGTACAATGAGCAGTTCTTC. It specifies CASSPPPVYNEQFF.

V usage is TRBV19 and J usage is TRBJ1-5; a weak D match, TRBD1 (6 bases). V was shortened by 5 bases and J by 5 bases, with 16 bases between the two germline ends. This CDR3 comprises 15 residues. Germline V lookup: CDR1 LNHDA, CDR2 SQIVND (reference sequence). This CDR3 is CASSPLGQIDQPQHF. The CDR3 region has the DNA TGTGCCAGTAGTCCCCTAGGACAGATAGATCAGCCCCAGCATTTT.

The chain combines TRBV6-5 with TRBJ1-1; a possible D gene is TRBD1 (6 bases). Trimming took 7 bases from V and 2 from J, leaving 17 bases between them. The CDR3 has 15 amino acids. CDR1 is MNHEY, CDR2 SVGAGI, per germline. CDR3 region: CASKQQGPGNTEAFF. Written as DNA, the CDR3 is TGTGCCAGCAAGCAACAGGGCCCGGGAAACACTGAAGCTTTCTTT.

This chain connects TRBV27 to TRBJ1-2; 7 nucleotides line up with TRBD1. The trim removed 4 bases at V and 4 bases at J, leaving 12 bases unmatched. The CDR3 extends over 16 amino acids. The V gene's germline CDR1 is MNHEY and CDR2 SMNVEV (reference sequence). CDR3 DNA: TGTGCCAGCAGTTGGTCGGGACAGAGTTCTTCCTATGGCTACACCTTC. It encodes CASSWSGQSSSYGYTF.

The CDR3 reads CASSEFLQGNQPQHF. The CDR3 region has the DNA TGCGCCAGCAGTGAGTTCCTTCAGGGCAATCAGCCCCAGCATTTT. V is TRBV10-2 and J is TRBJ1-5; no clear D gene. CDR1 and CDR2 from the germline V gene are WSHSY and SAAADI. The CDR3 consists of 15 residues. With 1 base removed from V and 2 bases from J, the gap between germline ends came to 9 bases.

The chain is built from TRBV7-9 and TRBJ1-5; D is possibly TRBD1 (5 bases). Trimming stripped 1 base from V and 6 bases from J, with 19 bases between. There are 17 residues in the CDR3. Germline V gene sequence: CDR1 SEHNR, CDR2 FQNEAQ (reference sequence). Written as DNA, the CDR3 is TGTGCCAGCAGCTTAGGCCAGGGACTAATAGGTAGTCAGCCCCAGCATTTT. This gives the protein CASSLGQGLIGSQPQHF.

The chain uses TRBV6-5 and TRBJ1-2; D may be TRBD1 (6 bases). The germline gives CDR1 MNHEY, CDR2 SVGAGI. The CDR3 runs 13 residues. Trimming took 5 bases from V and 8 from J, leaving 15 bases between them. The CDR3 reads CASSQNRAEGYTF. The DNA of the CDR3 is TGTGCCAGCAGTCAGAACAGGGCGGAGGGCTACACCTTC.

The rearrangement joins TRBV7-2 to TRBJ2-7; the match to TRBD2 covers 7 bases. CDR1 and CDR2 (germline): SGHTA, FQGNSA. The CDR3 is 14 amino acids. After removal of 2 bases from V and 4 bases from J, the junction contained 5 bases not matched to a gene. The CDR3 loop reads CASSLSASGYEQYF. The CDR3 DNA sequence: TGTGCCAGCAGCTTATCGGCTAGCGGATACGAGCAGTACTTC.

The rearrangement links TRBV27 to TRBJ1-1, with a possible D match to TRBD1 (6 bases). Germline-derived CDR1 and CDR2 are MNHEY and SMNVEV (reference sequence). CDR3 size: 15 residues. Deletions cut 2 bases from V and 6 bases from J, with 16 bases between. This CDR3 reads CASSLKARGRAEAFF. The CDR3 DNA is TGTGCCAGCAGTTTAAAGGCCAGGGGTCGGGCTGAAGCTTTCTTT.

The chain links TRBV6-2 or TRBV6-3 to TRBJ2-5, with TRBD2 matching 8 bases. This CDR3 is 16 amino acids long. Germline V CDR1 and CDR2: MNHEY, SVGEGT. With 5 bases clipped from V and 7 bases from J, the junction kept 15 bases outside the gene matches. In DNA, the CDR3 is TGTGCCAGCAGTACCTCCATACTAGCGGCGACCGGGACCCAGTACTTC. The encoded protein is CASSTSILAATGTQYF.

J is TRBJ1-5 and V is TRBV7-9, with a tentative D call TRBD1 (5 bases). There are 15 residues in the CDR3. V lost 1 base to trimming and J lost 3 bases, with 10 bases between them. Germline loops: CDR1 SEHNR, CDR2 FQNEAQ (reference sequence). The CDR3 protein is CASSLDPGNNQPQHF. The CDR3 DNA reads as TGTGCCAGCAGCTTAGATCCAGGGAACAATCAGCCCCAGCATTTT.